The rows below give T cell receptor beta chains drawn from one sample of a study of T cell clones after liver transplantation. The repertoire was sequenced with immunoSEQ multiplex PCR; TCRdb's copy has only in-frame clones and lacks some. The data contain roughly 100,000 clones, approximately 78% of them singletons. Sample: CD4+ T cells from blood, taken before liver transplant. The receptors here all came from a human donor who received a liver transplant. CDR3s include the opening cysteine and the closing phenylalanine or tryptophan. The order of the fields is V gene, CDR3 protein.

>TRBV5-5
CASSLAGTGGASTYGYTF
>TRBV2
CASRIRNEKLFF
>TRBV5-6
CASSFVGTEAFF
>TRBV10-2
CASSEGVNSPLHF
>TRBV27
CASSSEVQRNTGELFF
>TRBV4-1
CASSPISGTNTGELFF
>TRBV5-1
CASSLRTSGGETQYF
>TRBV16
CASSQPPGARANYGYTF
>TRBV27
CASSLGGLGNQPQHF
>TRBV6-1
CASSSPHGSFETQYF
>TRBV7-3
CASSSQPRLAADTQYF
>TRBV10-3
CAISEFAGGDNEQFF
>TRBV29-1
CSVEDKRFWSSSYNSPLHF
>TRBV5-4
CASSQGQNYGYTF
>TRBV5-1
CASSLTGSGTQETQYF
>TRBV7-2
CASRSTGNTGELFF
>TRBV18
CASSPDRGNTIYF
>TRBV14
CASSRRFGTGDTEAFF
>TRBV6-6
CASRLPGQPNTGELFF
>TRBV14
CASSPIRDIHYGYTF
>TRBV7-6
CASSPGQGNEKLFF
>TRBV4-1
CASSQEDRRNEKLFF
>TRBV7-2
CASTTAGANTGELFF
>TRBV19
CASSIEKSSYEQYF
>TRBV9
CASSASPRGAGETQYF
>TRBV19
CASLQNTEAFF